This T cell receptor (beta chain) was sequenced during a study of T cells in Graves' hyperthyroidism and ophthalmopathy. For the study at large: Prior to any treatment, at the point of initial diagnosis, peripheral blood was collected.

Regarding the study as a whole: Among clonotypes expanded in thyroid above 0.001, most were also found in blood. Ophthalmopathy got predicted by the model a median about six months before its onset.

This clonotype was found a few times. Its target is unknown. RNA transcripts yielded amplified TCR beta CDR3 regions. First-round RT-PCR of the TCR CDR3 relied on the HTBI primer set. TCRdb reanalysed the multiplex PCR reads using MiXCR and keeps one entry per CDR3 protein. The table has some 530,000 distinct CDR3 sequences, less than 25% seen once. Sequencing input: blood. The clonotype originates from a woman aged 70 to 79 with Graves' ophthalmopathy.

Here the CDR3 DNA reads TGTGCCAGCAGTTTAATCAGGGGAAATAATTCACCCCTCCACTTT. It is translated as CASSLIRGNNSPLHF. The V and J genes are TRBV28 and TRBJ1-6, with D perhaps TRBD1 (6 bases). The V gene lost 2 bases and the J gene lost 5 bases, with 10 bases spanning the gap. The germline gives CDR1 MDHEN, CDR2 SYDVKM. This CDR3 spans 15 amino acids. Variable domain in full (rest from reference TRBV28 and TRBJ1-6): DVKVTQSSRYLVKRTGEKVFLECVQDMDHENMFWYRQDPGLGLRLIYFSYDVKMKEKGDIPEGYSVSREKKERFSLILESASTNQTSMYLCASSLIRGNNSPLHFGNGTRLTVT.